The TCR beta chain under discussion was sequenced for a study of blood T cell repertoires in COVID-19 (dated by TCRdb to the early 2020s). In terms of the full investigation: Samples covering the acute and convalescent phases of COVID-19 were provided by collaborators in the United States, Italy and Spain. The material from the prospective study consisted of cDNA or gDNA derived from T cells, B-cell-depleted T cells, or PBMCs. Deeply sampled blood TCRbeta repertoires from subjects exposed to, actively infected with, or recovered from COVID-19 were included in the dataset. A freely available public database, intended as a resource for researchers studying the immune response to SARS-CoV-2, is where the repertoires were released. The samples were drawn from the first 160 participants of the ongoing ImmuneRACE study and from 1,254 subjects provided by 6 global collaborators. Sample metadata almost always included a de-identified subject ID, COVID-19 status, age in years and sex. HLA class I and class II types, where available, came from metadata supplied by the sample provider rather than from assay-based typing. Here is what the overall study found, with its caveats: The amount of clinical and demographic metadata varied by source and participant and was provided uncurated.

TCRbeta CDR3 regions were amplified from genomic DNA by means of the immunoSEQ Assay, a bias-controlled multiplex PCR. As for the authors' bioinformatics: Nucleated cell counts per sample were estimated from amplification of reference gene primers within the assay. To quantify the absolute abundance of each unique TCRbeta CDR3 rearrangement, sequence reads were collapsed and filtered. Productive Simpson clonality was computed per sample as the square root of Simpson's diversity index over productive rearrangements. TCRdb re-hosts the immuneACCESS table, in-frame sequences only. Its copies lack some clones; in the studies checked, an unresolved V gene accounts for under half of them, and the cause for the rest is not known. D and trimming come from the DNA, and the V and J calls and clone size come from that table. The sample contains over 80,000 clones, approximately 90% of them found a single time. The top ten hold more than 8% of the sample.

The collaborating institutions used their own protocols to collect whole blood in K2EDTA tubes. For TCRbeta analysis, collaborators shipped samples as frozen whole blood, isolated PBMCs, or DNA extracted from either of those sample types. In the case of this clone: The specificity of this receptor is unknown. No base quality values were provided; no much bigger clone lies one nucleotide off.

CDR1 and CDR2 are drawn from the germline V gene: MDHEN, SYDVKM. The V and J ends are trimmed by 8 bases and 3 bases, leaving 13 bases between them. The CDR3 starts with the cysteine, ends with the phenylalanine, and has 13 residues. Just the 39-base CDR3 DNA is kept, in frame starting at base 1. This TCR came from a man between 50 and 59 years old with acute or convalescent COVID-19. Specimen: peripheral blood. The chain employs TRBV28 and TRBJ1-1, with a tentative D gene TRBD1 over 6 matching bases. This receptor has the CDR3 CASCARGDTEAFF. The DNA reads TGTGCCAGCTGTGCCAGGGGCGACACTGAAGCTTTCTTT.